These 17 T cell receptor beta chains share one sample of origin, sequenced in a study of T cell responses to AZD1222 COVID-19 vaccine. Sequencing used immunoSEQ multiplex PCR; TCRdb keeps in-frame clones, though not all of them. The table includes almost 50,000 clones, 65% to 85% detected once. Sequenced here: peripheral blood, sampled on day 0 of MenACWY control vaccination. The receptors derive from an adult in good health.

This clone was seen only once. The chain couples TRBV5-1 to TRBJ2-5, with TRBD2 matching 8 bases. CDR3 length: 12 amino acids. V dropped 2 bases and J dropped 13; count of bases not matched to a gene: 7. Germline V gives CDR1 SGHRS, CDR2 YFSETQ. The CDR3: CASSFSGEGVYF. CDR3 DNA: TGCGCCAGCAGCTTTAGCGGGGAGGGAGTGTACTTC. The variable domain in full, completed from reference TRBV5-1 and TRBJ2-5, reads KAGVTQTPRYLIKTRGQQVTLSCSPISGHRSVSWYQQTPGQGLQFLFEYFSETQRNKGNFPGRFSGRQFSNSRSEMNVSTLELGDSALYLCASSFSGEGVYFGPGTRLLVL.

CDR3 protein: CASSPPARDGYGYTF. For the CDR3, the DNA is TGTGCCAGCTCACCCCCCGCCCGAGACGGCTATGGCTACACCTTC. The gene calls are TRBV18 and TRBJ1-2; D is unresolved. The CDR3 spans 15 residues. V was shortened by 3 bases and J by 4 bases, with 15 bases between the two germline ends. Germline V gives CDR1 KGHSH, CDR2 LQKENI.

The chain links TRBV5-1 to TRBJ2-5; D call uncertain. The ends were cut back, 5 bases at V and 3 bases at J, with 5 bases in the middle. The germline CDR1 and CDR2 sequences are SGHRS and YFSETQ. This CDR3 is built from 11 residues. Written as DNA, the CDR3 is TGCGCCAGCAGGCTAGAAGAGACCCAGTACTTC. Translated: CASRLEETQYF.

The gene calls are TRBV5-1 and TRBJ2-3; 9 bases map to TRBD2. Germline CDR1 SGHRS, CDR2 YFSETQ. This CDR3 comprises 16 residues. Trimming took 2 bases from V and 6 from J; bases not matched to a gene: 10. This chain's CDR3 is CASSLRAGGTTDTQYF. As DNA, the CDR3 is TGCGCCAGCAGCTTAAGGGCGGGAGGGACCACGGATACGCAGTATTTT.

This clone was found once. For the CDR3, the DNA is TGTGCCAGCTCACCTACCTGGGGATTTGGCAATGAGCAGTTCTTC. Its translation is CASSPTWGFGNEQFF. The J gene is TRBJ2-1, the V gene TRBV18; no clear D gene. The CDR3 runs 15 residues. In germline, CDR1 is KGHSH, CDR2 LQKENI. Trimming left V 3 bases short and J 6 bases short, with 15 bases between. Filled out from reference TRBV18 and TRBJ2-1, the complete variable domain reads NAGVMQNPRHLVRRRGQEARLRCSPMKGHSHVYWYRQLPEEGLKFMVYLQKENIIDESGMPKERFSAEFPKEGPSILRIQQVVRGDSAAYFCASSPTWGFGNEQFFGPGTRLTVL.

The J gene is TRBJ2-1, the V gene TRBV3-1 (or the pseudogene TRBV3-2); unclear D gene. Germline loops: CDR1 LGHDT, CDR2 YNNKEL (reference sequence). V was shortened by 4 bases and J by 7 bases, with 14 bases between the two germline ends. The CDR3 totals 14 residues. The CDR3: CASSRPLGGNEQFF. The CDR3 DNA sequence: TGTGCCAGCAGCCGCCCCCTGGGTGGGAATGAGCAGTTCTTC.

The chain uses TRBV19 and TRBJ1-3, with D maybe TRBD1 (5 bases). V gave up 5 bases and J gave up 4 bases, with 18 bases separating them. Germline-derived CDR1 and CDR2 are LNHDA and SQIVND (reference sequence). This CDR3 is built from 16 residues. CDR3 DNA sequence: TGTGCCAGTAGTCCCCAGGGCCAGGGAGCGGGAAACACCATATATTTT. Translating gives CASSPQGQGAGNTIYF.

The chain recombines TRBV28 with TRBJ1-1; D unclear. Germline loops: CDR1 MDHEN, CDR2 SYDVKM. This CDR3 spans 12 amino acids. V lost 4 bases, J lost 4 bases, and 7 bases lay in between. The CDR3 here is CASSSDITEAFF. Written as DNA, the CDR3 is TGTGCCAGCAGTTCCGACATCACTGAAGCTTTCTTT.

The gene calls are TRBV18 and TRBJ1-1; TRBD1 might be the D (6 bases). This CDR3 contains 13 residues. V lost 3 bases to trimming and J lost 11 bases, with 16 bases between them. The germline CDR1 and CDR2 sequences are KGHSH and LQKENI. This CDR3 is CASSPTGSQAAFF. The CDR3 coding sequence is TGTGCCAGCTCACCTACAGGGTCCCAGGCGGCTTTCTTT.

The V gene is TRBV5-6, the J gene TRBJ1-2; 8 nucleotides line up with TRBD1. CDR1 and CDR2 from the germline V gene are SGHDT and YYEEEE. This CDR3 region has 14 residues. Unmatched junction bases numbered 6, after V lost 2 bases and J lost 6 bases. CDR3 sequence reads: CASSFGQGLDGYTF. CDR3 DNA: TGTGCCAGCAGCTTCGGACAGGGTTTGGATGGCTACACCTTC.

This clone is a singleton in its sample. The V and J genes are TRBV9 and TRBJ2-3; 10 nucleotides match TRBD1. V lost 4 bases and J lost 2; bases outside the gene matches: 10. The CDR3 is made up of 17 amino acids. Germline CDR1 is SGDLS and CDR2 is YYNGEE. The CDR3 DNA sequence: TGTGCCAGCAGCCGCTACCTTGGGACAGGGGACACAGATACGCAGTATTTT. Its translation: CASSRYLGTGDTDTQYF.

The chain carries TRBV24-1 and TRBJ2-3, with 12 bases lining up with TRBD1. This CDR3 is built from 15 residues. CDR1 KGHDR and CDR2 SFDVKD come from the germline V gene. Trimming at V came to 1 base and at J to 12 bases, leaving 7 bases not matched to a gene. CDR3 nucleotides: TGTGCCACCAGTGATTTCAAGGGACAGGGGGCGGCACAGTATTTT. It specifies CATSDFKGQGAAQYF.

The V call is TRBV29-1, the J call TRBJ2-1; D unresolved. The CDR3 has 14 residues. V was clipped by 1 base and J by 6 bases, with 13 bases between them. CDR1 is SQVTM and CDR2 is ANQGSEA in the germline V gene. DNA of the CDR3: TGCAGCGTTGAAGTCCCCACGGATCTCAATGAGCAGTTCTTC. This codes for CSVEVPTDLNEQFF.

The chain has TRBV25-1 and TRBJ1-2; TRBD1 might be the D (6 bases). V lost 7 bases and J 8 bases, leaving 14 bases between the germline ends. The CDR3 consists of 12 residues. Germline loops: CDR1 MGHDK, CDR2 SYGVNS. In DNA, the CDR3 is TGTGCCAGCAACAAGGGGGTGGGAGGCTACACCTTC. This encodes CASNKGVGGYTF.

The rearrangement joins TRBV28 to TRBJ1-1; perhaps TRBD1 as D (6 bases). Trimming took 6 bases from V and 0 from J, leaving 14 bases between them. CDR3 length equals 15 residues. CDR1 and CDR2 (germline): MDHEN, SYDVKM. The CDR3 loop reads CASSPTGQLNTEAFF. The CDR3 DNA reads as TGTGCCAGCAGCCCTACCGGACAGCTGAACACTGAAGCTTTCTTT.

The chain is built from TRBV21-1 and TRBJ2-7; the table's D call of TRBD1 was not tested on the DNA. TRBV21-1 is a recognized pseudogene. The length of the CDR3 is 14 residues. CDR3 nucleotide sequence: TGTGCCAGCCGGGGACACAGCAGCTCCTACGAGCAGTACGTC. Translation gives CASRGHSSSYEQYV.

The chain uses TRBV19 and TRBJ1-5, with D perhaps matching TRBD1 (5 bases). Trimming took 3 bases from V and 7 from J, leaving 13 bases between them. The CDR3 length is 14 residues. The V gene's germline CDR1 is LNHDA and CDR2 SQIVND (reference sequence). CDR3 protein: CASSIWGVRQPQHF. For the CDR3, the DNA is TGTGCCAGTAGTATTTGGGGGGTGAGGCAGCCCCAGCATTTT.